This TCR beta chain was recovered during a study of blood T cell repertoires in COVID-19. Study at large: Spain, Italy and the United States supplied samples that represented acute and convalescent COVID-19. The analysed material was cDNA or gDNA that came from T cells, B-cell-depleted T cells, or PBMCs.

Data came from immunoSEQ multiplex PCR; TCRdb stores just in-frame clones and leaves some out. The sample holds 120,000 or so clones, roughly nine tenths seen once. This CDR3 region has 14 residues. V was clipped by 7 bases and J by 1 base, with 10 bases between them. Per the germline V gene, CDR1 is SNHLY and CDR2 is FYNNEI. The sequencing input was peripheral blood. V usage is TRBV2 and J usage is TRBJ2-2; tentatively, D is TRBD1 (6 bases). This clonotype originated in a man aged 45-65 years with active COVID-19. The CDR3 here is CASTATGNTGELFF. CDR3 sequence (DNA): TGTGCCAGCACCGCGACAGGGAACACCGGGGAGCTGTTTTTT. Full variable domain (rest looked up from reference TRBV2 and TRBJ2-2): EPEVTQTPSHQVTQMGQEVILRCVPISNHLYFYWYRQILGQKVEFLVSFYNNEISEKSEIFDDQFSVERPDGSNFTLKIRSTKLEDSAMYFCASTATGNTGELFFGEGSRLTVL.